The table lists the clone carrying this T cell receptor beta chain with a few counts. Its specificity is unknown. The sample is drawn from a study of blood T cells in healthy people across ages. Findings of the study overall: Relative to aged donors, long-lived donors carried more naive CD4+ cells and displayed higher diversity.

For the second PCR, which ran for about 7 to 11 cycles, a sample-barcoded 5' primer and a J-beta primer mix were used. Each cDNA molecule carried a tag from a template-switch adaptor that contained 12 random nucleotides. Each of the samples gave a minimum of 3 million paired-end reads that contained CDR3. MiXCR, applied by TCRdb to the 5' RACE reads, yields one record per CDR3 protein. The sample has 600,000 or so distinct CDR3 sequences, over 20% seen once; the top ten hold 3.5% to 4%. This CDR3 region has 14 residues. The V end was cut by 6 bases, the J end by 1 base, with 15 bases between. CDR1 and CDR2 (germline): SQVTM, ANQGSEA.

This clonotype was obtained from a man in his 70s in good health. Sequencing was performed on blood. The rearrangement links TRBV29-1 to TRBJ1-1; a possible D gene is TRBD1 (6 bases). The CDR3 nucleotides read TGCAGCGTCCGCCCGGGACAAGAGAACACTGAAGCTTTCTTT. Translating gives CSVRPGQENTEAFF. The full variable domain, rest sourced from reference TRBV29-1 and TRBJ1-1, is SAVISQKPSRDICQRGTSLTIQCQVDSQVTMMFWYRQQPGQSLTLIATANQGSEATYESGFVIDKFPISRPNLTFSTLTVSNMSPEDSSIYLCSVRPGQENTEAFFGQGTRLTVV.